Listed here are 27 T cell receptor beta chains from one sample, sequenced in a study of blood T cell repertoires in COVID-19. Produced via immunoSEQ multiplex PCR; TCRdb's table is partial and in-frame only. The data hold about 300,000 clones, with roughly 90% observed a single time. The sequencing input was peripheral blood. These receptors all come from a young woman with COVID-19, enrolled during active disease.

CDR3 residues: CASSRGTGGMNTEAFF. CDR3 coding DNA: TGCGCCAGCAGCCGCGGGACAGGGGGTATGAACACTGAAGCTTTCTTT. This sequence joins TRBV5-1 and TRBJ1-1; 11 bases are shared with TRBD1. The CDR3 consists of 16 residues. Germline-derived CDR1 and CDR2 are SGHRS and YFSETQ. The V segment lost 4 bases and the J segment 0 bases; nucleotides outside the gene matches: 5.

The V call is TRBV5-4, the J call TRBJ2-5, with TRBD2 matching 7 bases. The CDR3 totals 13 residues. Germline CDR1 is SGHNT and CDR2 is YYREEE (reference sequence). V shed 5 bases, J shed 6 bases, and the junction held 7 bases outside the gene matches. The CDR3 DNA sequence: TGTGCCAGCAGGGACACCGGGAGGCAGACCCAGTACTTC. It specifies CASRDTGRQTQYF.

This chain joins TRBV30 and TRBJ2-1; 7 nucleotides agree with TRBD1. CDR3 length equals 13 residues. Trimming took 5 bases from V and 3 from J; bases not matched to a gene: 4. Germline loops: CDR1 GTSNPN, CDR2 SVGIG (reference sequence). The CDR3: CAWAGGGYNEQFF. The CDR3 nucleotides read TGTGCCTGGGCAGGGGGTGGCTACAATGAGCAGTTCTTC.

The V gene is TRBV29-1, the J gene TRBJ2-7; 10 bases agree with TRBD2. With V trimmed by 7 bases and J by 2 bases, 5 bases remained unmatched. The CDR3 spans 13 residues. Germline V gene lookup returns CDR1 SQVTM and CDR2 ANQGSEA. The CDR3 DNA is TGCAGCGCCGGACTAGCGGCTACCTACGAGCAGTACTTC. Translation gives CSAGLAATYEQYF.

This clone was recorded only once. The chain carries TRBV27 and TRBJ2-7, with D possibly being TRBD1 (6 bases). Trimming left V 0 bases short and J 3 bases short, with 15 bases between. Germline CDR1 MNHEY, CDR2 SMNVEV (reference sequence). There are 16 residues in the CDR3. CDR3 residues: CASSLSSQGSGYEQYF. As DNA, the CDR3 is TGTGCCAGCAGTTTATCCTCTCAGGGGTCTGGCTACGAGCAGTACTTC.

The chain links TRBV6-2 or TRBV6-3 to TRBJ2-6; D perhaps matches TRBD1 (6 bases). Trimming left V 5 bases short and J 4 bases short, with 18 bases between. Germline V CDR1 and CDR2: MNHEY, SVGEGT. CDR3 size: 17 residues. Here the CDR3 reads CASSRYYRVTGANVLTF. The CDR3 nucleotides are TGTGCCAGCAGTCGCTACTACAGGGTTACGGGGGCCAACGTCCTGACTTTC.

The genes are TRBV7-9 and TRBJ2-1, with 7 bases lining up with TRBD2. Trimming removed 2 bases from V and 4 bases from J; junction bases left unmatched: 11. Germline CDR1 and CDR2: SEHNR and FQNEAQ (reference sequence). This CDR3 contains 17 residues. In DNA, the CDR3 is TGTGCCAGCAGCTTATCTACGGGGGGAATGAGGTACAATGAGCAGTTCTTC. This sequence encodes CASSLSTGGMRYNEQFF.

The rearrangement uses TRBV19 and TRBJ2-7; TRBD2 matches 12 bases. The length of the CDR3 is 13 residues. Germline V CDR1 and CDR2: LNHDA, SQIVND (reference sequence). With 9 bases clipped from V and 7 bases from J, the junction kept 7 bases outside the gene matches. The CDR3 region is CASRLAGAEEQYF. The CDR3 region has the DNA TGTGCCAGCAGACTAGCGGGAGCTGAGGAGCAGTACTTC.

The J gene is TRBJ1-5, the V gene TRBV6-6; possibly TRBD1 for D (5 bases). CDR1 MNHNY and CDR2 SVGAGI come from the germline V gene (reference sequence). The CDR3 runs to 13 residues. V was clipped by 4 bases and J by 4 bases, with 8 bases between them. The CDR3 loop reads CASSSSGNQPQHF. The DNA of the CDR3 is TGTGCCAGCAGTTCTTCAGGGAATCAGCCCCAGCATTTT.

V and J are TRBV18 and TRBJ2-7; D is unresolved. CDR1 is KGHSH, CDR2 LQKENI, per germline. The CDR3 is 15 residues long. V was trimmed by 0 bases and J by 2 bases, leaving 11 bases between them. The CDR3 here is CASSPPLAGTYEQYF. In nucleotides, the CDR3 is TGTGCCAGCTCACCACCTCTCGCAGGTACCTACGAGCAGTACTTC.

This clone was counted a single time. The rearrangement joins TRBV5-1 to TRBJ2-7; D is uncertain. Germline CDR1 and CDR2: SGHRS and YFSETQ. The CDR3 consists of 14 residues. The V gene lost 5 bases and the J gene lost 1 base, with 13 bases spanning the gap. The CDR3 bases are TGCGCCAGCAGTTTTCGAGGTGGGTCCTACGAGCAGTACTTC. Protein: CASSFRGGSYEQYF.

The rearrangement links TRBV20-1 to TRBJ2-7, with TRBD2 as a possible D gene (6 bases). V was pared by 6 bases and J by 7 bases, with 13 bases between. The germline V gene encodes CDR1 DFQATT and CDR2 SNEGSKA (reference sequence). The CDR3 length is 11 residues. CDR3 coding DNA: TGCAGTGCCAGGACTATTCTTGAGCAGTACTTC. Encoded protein: CSARTILEQYF.

The chain recombines TRBV5-6 with TRBJ1-2, with a weak D call TRBD1 (5 bases). CDR1 and CDR2 (germline): SGHDT, YYEEEE. Trimming removed 1 base from V and 4 bases from J, with 14 bases in between. The CDR3 is 15 amino acids. This CDR3 reads CASSLTKGPSYGYTF. The CDR3 bases are TGTGCCAGCAGCTTGACGAAGGGGCCTAGCTATGGCTACACCTTC.

The gene calls are TRBV7-9 and TRBJ1-1, with D maybe TRBD1 (5 bases). CDR1 is SEHNR and CDR2 is FQNEAQ in the germline V gene (reference sequence). V was pared by 3 bases and J by 0 bases, with 17 bases between. There are 17 residues in the CDR3. CDR3 DNA sequence: TGTGCCAGCAGCTTTCAGGGCAGCACCCTAATGAACACTGAAGCTTTCTTT. The encoded protein is CASSFQGSTLMNTEAFF.

The chain links TRBV9 to TRBJ2-7, with a weak D call TRBD2 (6 bases). The CDR3 loop spans 14 amino acids. V lost 0 bases and J lost 6, with 13 bases in between. Germline V gene sequence: CDR1 SGDLS, CDR2 YYNGEE. The CDR3 protein is CASSVEGTGVEQYF. In nucleotides, the CDR3 is TGTGCCAGCAGCGTAGAGGGTACGGGAGTCGAGCAGTACTTC.

A remark on this clone: Other nucleotide sequences from this sample produce the same CDR3. The chain carries TRBV15 and TRBJ1-5; 7 nucleotides align to TRBD1. The CDR3 totals 14 residues. V lost 3 bases, J lost 1 base, and 0 bases stayed unmatched. CDR1 LNHNV and CDR2 YYDKDF come from the germline V gene (reference sequence). The DNA for the CDR3 is TGTGCCACCAGCAGGGACAGGAGCAATCAGCCCCAGCATTTT. Amino acids: CATSRDRSNQPQHF. Using reference TRBV15 and TRBJ1-5 for the parts outside the CDR3, the full variable domain is DAMVIQNPRYQVTQFGKPVTLSCSQTLNHNVMYWYQQKSSQAPKLLFHYYDKDFNNEADTPDNFQSRRPNTSFCFLDIRSPGLGDTAMYLCATSRDRSNQPQHFGDGTRLSIL.

The CDR3 reads CASTLWAGAGGYTF. The CDR3 DNA reads as TGTGCCAGCACCCTCTGGGCGGGAGCGGGGGGCTACACCTTC. This chain links TRBV6-6 with TRBJ1-2, with D hard to call. The CDR3 consists of 14 residues. Germline loops: CDR1 MNHNY, CDR2 SVGAGI (reference sequence). Trimming took 7 bases from V and 8 from J, leaving 20 bases between them.

The rearrangement uses TRBV19 and TRBJ1-2, with 12 bases aligning to TRBD1. The V segment lost 7 bases and the J segment 7 bases; nucleotides outside the gene matches: 16. This CDR3 region has 17 residues. The germline V gene encodes CDR1 LNHDA and CDR2 SQIVND (reference sequence). The CDR3 sequence is CASTESPGTGGAGGYTF. The DNA for the CDR3 is TGTGCCAGTACCGAATCCCCCGGGACAGGGGGCGCGGGTGGCTACACCTTC.

V and J are TRBV6-2 or TRBV6-3 and TRBJ2-1; 12 bases align to TRBD2. This CDR3 spans 15 amino acids. CDR1 MNHEY and CDR2 SVGEGT come from the germline V gene. Germline trimming cut 7 bases from V and 8 bases from J; bases unmatched to any gene: 9. The chain's CDR3 is CASTPTSGSFHEQFF. CDR3 bases: TGTGCCAGCACCCCGACTAGCGGGAGTTTCCATGAGCAGTTCTTC.

The V gene is TRBV20-1, the J gene TRBJ2-1; tentative D call: TRBD2 (6 bases). The V end lost 2 bases, the J end lost 15 bases, and 14 bases lay between the germline ends. This CDR3 is built from 11 residues. Germline values: CDR1 DFQATT, CDR2 SNEGSKA (reference sequence). The CDR3 bases are TGCAGTGCTAGAAGCCCCGGGAGAATGTTCTTC. It codes for CSARSPGRMFF.

This clone was counted between two and nine times. The chain employs TRBV30 and TRBJ2-7, with 11 bases identical to TRBD2. In germline, CDR1 is GTSNPN, CDR2 SVGIG (reference sequence). The V and J ends lost 0 bases and 5 bases, in that order; junction bases with no gene match: 6. CDR3 length: 15 residues. CDR3 DNA sequence: TGTGCCTGGAGTGTCGGGCTAGCGGGAGGAAACGAGCAGTACTTC. Translated: CAWSVGLAGGNEQYF.

CDR3 nucleotide sequence: TGTGCCACCAGTGACCCCCTTTACAATGAGCAGTTCTTC. This encodes CATSDPLYNEQFF. The rearrangement joins TRBV24-1 to TRBJ2-1; D unclear. The germline V and J ends were trimmed by 4 bases and 4 bases, with 7 bases remaining between them. This CDR3 spans 13 amino acids. Germline V gives CDR1 KGHDR, CDR2 SFDVKD.

This rearrangement joins TRBV7-9 to TRBJ2-1; the D is unclear. CDR1 is SEHNR, CDR2 FQNEAQ, per germline (reference sequence). Trimming removed 5 bases from V and 6 bases from J, with 17 bases in between. This CDR3 has 15 residues. CDR3 residues: CASSRLGDTLNEQFF. CDR3 sequence (DNA): TGTGCCAGCAGCCGGCTGGGCGACACCCTCAATGAGCAGTTCTTC.

V gene TRBV29-1 combines with J gene TRBJ2-7, with 9 positions matching TRBD1. The trim removed 7 bases at V and 2 bases at J, leaving 6 bases unmatched. Per the germline V gene, CDR1 is SQVTM and CDR2 is ANQGSEA. This CDR3 spans 13 amino acids. For the CDR3, the DNA is TGCAGCGCCTGGACAGGGGCCCCCTACGAGCAGTACTTC. It yields the protein CSAWTGAPYEQYF.

This clone was detected once. The chain combines TRBV2 with TRBJ2-7, with TRBD2 as a possible D gene (6 bases). Germline CDR1 reads SNHLY; CDR2 reads FYNNEI. This CDR3 comprises 15 residues. V lost 0 bases to trimming and J lost 4 bases, with 13 bases between them. The CDR3 DNA sequence: TGTGCCAGCAGTGAAGCATGGCGGGGCGAATACGAGCAGTACTTC. Translated, it gives CASSEAWRGEYEQYF. Together with reference TRBV2 and TRBJ2-7, the CDR3 gives the full variable domain: EPEVTQTPSHQVTQMGQEVILRCVPISNHLYFYWYRQILGQKVEFLVSFYNNEISEKSEIFDDQFSVERPDGSNFTLKIRSTKLEDSAMYFCASSEAWRGEYEQYFGPGTRLTVT.

The V gene is TRBV4-3, the J gene TRBJ2-3; possible D gene TRBD2, 5 bases. The germline CDR1 and CDR2 sequences are LGHNA and YSLEER. Trimming took off 0 bases at V and 8 bases at J, with 12 bases between the two ends. The CDR3 sequence is 14 residues long. CDR3 bases: TGCGCCAGCAGCCAAGAACCGCCCCTAGCTACGCAGTATTTT. This codes for CASSQEPPLATQYF.

The chain links TRBV19 to TRBJ2-7, with D perhaps matching TRBD2 (6 bases). The CDR3 is made up of 14 amino acids. The germline V gene encodes CDR1 LNHDA and CDR2 SQIVND (reference sequence). The germline V and J ends were trimmed by 5 bases and 3 bases, with 14 bases remaining between them. CDR3 in DNA: TGTGCCAGTAGTCCGTCCGGGACTCTCTACGAGCAGTACTTC. Amino acid sequence: CASSPSGTLYEQYF.